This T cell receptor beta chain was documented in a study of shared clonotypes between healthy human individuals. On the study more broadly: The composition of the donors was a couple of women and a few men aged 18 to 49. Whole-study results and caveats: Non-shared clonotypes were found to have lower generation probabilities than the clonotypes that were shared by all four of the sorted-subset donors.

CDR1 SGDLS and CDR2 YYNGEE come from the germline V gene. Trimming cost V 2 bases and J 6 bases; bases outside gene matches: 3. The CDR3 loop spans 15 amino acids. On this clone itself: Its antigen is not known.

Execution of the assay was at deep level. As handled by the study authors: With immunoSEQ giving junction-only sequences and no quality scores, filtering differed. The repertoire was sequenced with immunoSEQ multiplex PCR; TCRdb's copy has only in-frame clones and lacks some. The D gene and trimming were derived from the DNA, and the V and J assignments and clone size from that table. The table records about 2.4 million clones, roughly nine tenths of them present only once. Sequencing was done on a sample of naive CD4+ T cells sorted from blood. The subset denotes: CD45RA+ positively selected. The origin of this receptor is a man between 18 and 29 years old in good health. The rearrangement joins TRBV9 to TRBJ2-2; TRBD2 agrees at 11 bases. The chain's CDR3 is CASSVSGGAAGELFF. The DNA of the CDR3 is TGTGCCAGCAGCGTTAGCGGGGGGGCCGCCGGGGAGCTGTTTTTT. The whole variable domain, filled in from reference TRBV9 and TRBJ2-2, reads DSGVTQTPKHLITATGQRVTLRCSPRSGDLSVYWYQQSLDQGLQFLIQYYNGEERAKGNILERFSAQQFPDLHSELNLSSLELGDSALYFCASSVSGGAAGELFFGEGSRLTVL.